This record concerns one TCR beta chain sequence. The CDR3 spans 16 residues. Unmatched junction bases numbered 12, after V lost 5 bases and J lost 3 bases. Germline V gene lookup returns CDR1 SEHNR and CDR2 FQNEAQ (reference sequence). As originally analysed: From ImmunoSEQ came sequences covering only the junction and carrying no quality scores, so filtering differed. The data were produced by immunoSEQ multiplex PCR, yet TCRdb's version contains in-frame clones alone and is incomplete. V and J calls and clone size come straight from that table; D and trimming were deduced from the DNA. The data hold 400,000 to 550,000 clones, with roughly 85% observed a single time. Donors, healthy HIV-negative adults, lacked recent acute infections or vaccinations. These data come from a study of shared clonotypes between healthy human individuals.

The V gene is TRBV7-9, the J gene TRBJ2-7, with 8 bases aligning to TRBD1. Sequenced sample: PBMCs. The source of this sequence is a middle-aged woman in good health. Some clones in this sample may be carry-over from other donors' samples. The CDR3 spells CASSPAPTGARYEQYF. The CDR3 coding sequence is TGTGCCAGCAGCCCCGCCCCGACAGGGGCCCGCTACGAGCAGTACTTC. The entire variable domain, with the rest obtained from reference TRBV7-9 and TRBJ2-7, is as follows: DTGVSQNPRHKITKRGQNVTFRCDPISEHNRLYWYRQTLGQGPEFLTYFQNEAQLEKSRLLSDRFSAERPKGSFSTLEIQRTEQGDSAMYLCASSPAPTGARYEQYFGPGTRLTVT.